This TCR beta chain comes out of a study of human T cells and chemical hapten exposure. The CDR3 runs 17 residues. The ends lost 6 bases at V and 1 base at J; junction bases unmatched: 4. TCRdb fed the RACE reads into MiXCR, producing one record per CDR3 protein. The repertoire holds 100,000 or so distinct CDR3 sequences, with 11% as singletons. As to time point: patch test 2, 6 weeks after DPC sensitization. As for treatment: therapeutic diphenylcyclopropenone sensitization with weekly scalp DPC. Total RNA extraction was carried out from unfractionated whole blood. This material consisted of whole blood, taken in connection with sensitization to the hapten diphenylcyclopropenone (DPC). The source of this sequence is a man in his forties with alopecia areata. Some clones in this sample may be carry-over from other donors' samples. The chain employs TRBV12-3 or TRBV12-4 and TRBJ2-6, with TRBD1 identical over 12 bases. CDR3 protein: CASSWGQGASGANVLTF. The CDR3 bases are TGTGCCAGCAGCTGGGGACAGGGGGCATCTGGGGCCAACGTCCTGACTTTC.